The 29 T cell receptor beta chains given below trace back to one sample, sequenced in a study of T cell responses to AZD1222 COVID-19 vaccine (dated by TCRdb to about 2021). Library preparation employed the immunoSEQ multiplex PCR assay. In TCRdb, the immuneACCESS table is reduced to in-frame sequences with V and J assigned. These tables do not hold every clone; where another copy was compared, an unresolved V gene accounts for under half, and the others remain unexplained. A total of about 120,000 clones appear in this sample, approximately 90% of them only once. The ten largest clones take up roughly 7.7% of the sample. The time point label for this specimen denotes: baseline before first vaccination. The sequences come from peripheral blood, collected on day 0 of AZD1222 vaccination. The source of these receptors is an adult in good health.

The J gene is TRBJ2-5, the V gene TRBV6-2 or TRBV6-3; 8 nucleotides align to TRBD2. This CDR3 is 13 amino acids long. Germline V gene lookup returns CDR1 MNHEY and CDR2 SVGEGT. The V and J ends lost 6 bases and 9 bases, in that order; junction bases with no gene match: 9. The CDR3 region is CASSRGGNWAQYF. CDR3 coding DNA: TGTGCCAGCAGCCGCGGGGGGAACTGGGCCCAGTACTTC.

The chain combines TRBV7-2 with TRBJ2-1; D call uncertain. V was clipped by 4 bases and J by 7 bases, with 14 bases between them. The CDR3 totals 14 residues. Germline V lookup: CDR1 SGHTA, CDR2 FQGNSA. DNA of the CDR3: TGTGCCAGCAGCTCCCCGGGCCTAATAAATGAGCAGTTCTTC. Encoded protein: CASSSPGLINEQFF.

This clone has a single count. DNA for the CDR3: TGCGCCAGCAGCCCGCAACGGGGCACAGATACGCAGTATTTT. It encodes CASSPQRGTDTQYF. J is TRBJ2-3 and V is TRBV4-1; D is unclear. The CDR3 covers 14 residues. V lost 4 bases and J 1 base, leaving 9 bases between the germline ends. Germline V lookup: CDR1 MGHRA, CDR2 YSYEKL.

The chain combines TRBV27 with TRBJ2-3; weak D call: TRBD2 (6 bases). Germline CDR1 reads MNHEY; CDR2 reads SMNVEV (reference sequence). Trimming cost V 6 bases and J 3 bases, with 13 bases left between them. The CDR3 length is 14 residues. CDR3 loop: CASRGLFNTDTQYF. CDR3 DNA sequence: TGTGCCAGCAGGGGACTTTTCAATACAGATACGCAGTATTTT.

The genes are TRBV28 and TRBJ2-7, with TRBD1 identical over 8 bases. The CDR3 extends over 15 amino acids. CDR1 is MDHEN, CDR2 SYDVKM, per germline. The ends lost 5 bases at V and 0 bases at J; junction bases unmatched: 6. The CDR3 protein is CASSPGQAYSYEQYF. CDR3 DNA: TGTGCCAGCAGTCCGGGACAGGCCTACTCCTACGAGCAGTACTTC.

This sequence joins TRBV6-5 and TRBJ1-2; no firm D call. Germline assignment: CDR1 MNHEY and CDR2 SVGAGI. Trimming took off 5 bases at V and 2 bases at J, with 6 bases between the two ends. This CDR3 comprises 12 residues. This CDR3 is CASSKWNYGYTF. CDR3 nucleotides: TGTGCCAGCAGTAAGTGGAACTATGGCTACACCTTC.

CDR3 loop: CASSLGDGRRNEQFF. As DNA, the CDR3 is TGTGCCAGCAGTTTAGGGGACGGAAGACGCAATGAGCAGTTCTTC. The chain couples TRBV28 to TRBJ2-1; D might be TRBD1 or TRBD2, each matching 5 bases. CDR1 is MDHEN, CDR2 SYDVKM, per germline. V was shortened by 2 bases and J by 6 bases, with 14 bases between the two germline ends. The CDR3 consists of 15 residues.

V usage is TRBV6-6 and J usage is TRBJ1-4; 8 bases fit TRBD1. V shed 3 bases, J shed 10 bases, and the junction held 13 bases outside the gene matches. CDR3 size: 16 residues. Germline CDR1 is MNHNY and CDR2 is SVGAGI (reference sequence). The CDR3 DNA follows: TGTGCCAGCAGTTATGCACAGGGGGGGCCTTTGGTAAAACTGTTTTTT. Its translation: CASSYAQGGPLVKLFF.

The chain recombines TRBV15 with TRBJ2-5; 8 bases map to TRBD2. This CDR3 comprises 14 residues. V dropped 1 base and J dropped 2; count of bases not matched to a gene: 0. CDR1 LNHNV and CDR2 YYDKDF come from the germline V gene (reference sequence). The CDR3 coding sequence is TGTGCCACCAGCAGAGGACTAGCGCAAGAGACCCAGTACTTC. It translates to CATSRGLAQETQYF.

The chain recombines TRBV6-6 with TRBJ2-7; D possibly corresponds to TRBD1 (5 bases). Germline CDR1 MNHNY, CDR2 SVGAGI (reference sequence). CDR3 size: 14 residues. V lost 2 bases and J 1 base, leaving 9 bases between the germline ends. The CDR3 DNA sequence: TGTGCCAGCAGTTACGACGCAGGGTCCTACGAGCAGTACTTC. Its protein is CASSYDAGSYEQYF.

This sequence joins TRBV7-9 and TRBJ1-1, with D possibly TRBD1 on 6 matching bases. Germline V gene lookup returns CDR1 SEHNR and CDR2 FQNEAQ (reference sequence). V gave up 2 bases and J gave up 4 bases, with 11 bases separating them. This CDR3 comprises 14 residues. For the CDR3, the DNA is TGTGCCAGCAGCTTATCGGGCAGGGGCACTGAAGCTTTCTTT. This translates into CASSLSGRGTEAFF.

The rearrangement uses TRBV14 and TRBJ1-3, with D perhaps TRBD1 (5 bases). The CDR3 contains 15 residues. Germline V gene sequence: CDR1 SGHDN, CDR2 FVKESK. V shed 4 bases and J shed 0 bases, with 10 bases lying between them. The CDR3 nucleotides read TGTGCCAGCAGCCCGACAGTTTCCTCTGGAAACACCATATATTTT. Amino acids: CASSPTVSSGNTIYF.

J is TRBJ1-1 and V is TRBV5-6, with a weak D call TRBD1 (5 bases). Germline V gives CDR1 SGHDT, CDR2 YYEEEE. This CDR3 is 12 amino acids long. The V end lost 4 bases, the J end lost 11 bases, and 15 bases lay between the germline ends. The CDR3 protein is CASSLTYPGAFF. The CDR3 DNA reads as TGTGCCAGCAGCCTCACCTACCCAGGGGCTTTCTTT.

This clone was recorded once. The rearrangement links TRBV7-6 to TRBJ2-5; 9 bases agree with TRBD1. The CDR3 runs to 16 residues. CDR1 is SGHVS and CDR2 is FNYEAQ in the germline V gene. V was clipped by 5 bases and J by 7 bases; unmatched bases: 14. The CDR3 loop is CASSLPRGQGVGTQYF. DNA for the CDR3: TGTGCCAGCAGCCTCCCACGGGGACAGGGCGTGGGGACCCAGTACTTC.

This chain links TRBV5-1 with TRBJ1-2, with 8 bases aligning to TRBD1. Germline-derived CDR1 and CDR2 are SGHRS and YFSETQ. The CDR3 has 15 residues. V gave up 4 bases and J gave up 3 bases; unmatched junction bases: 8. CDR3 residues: CASSPQGAGDYGYTF. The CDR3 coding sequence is TGCGCCAGCAGCCCGCAGGGGGCTGGCGACTATGGCTACACCTTC.

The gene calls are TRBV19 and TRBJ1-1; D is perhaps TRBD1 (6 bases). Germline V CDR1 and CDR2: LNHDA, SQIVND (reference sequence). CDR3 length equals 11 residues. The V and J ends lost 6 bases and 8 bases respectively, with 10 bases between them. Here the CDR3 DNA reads TGTGCCAGTAGGTACAGGGAGGAAGCTTTCTTT. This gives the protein CASRYREEAFF.

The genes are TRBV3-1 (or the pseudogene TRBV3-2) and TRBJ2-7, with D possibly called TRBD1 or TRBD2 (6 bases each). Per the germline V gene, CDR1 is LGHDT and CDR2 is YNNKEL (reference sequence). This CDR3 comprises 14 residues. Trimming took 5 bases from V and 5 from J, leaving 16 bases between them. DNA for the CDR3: TGTGCCAGCAGCAATGAGGGGGGTCTGAACGAGCAGTACTTC. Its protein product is CASSNEGGLNEQYF.

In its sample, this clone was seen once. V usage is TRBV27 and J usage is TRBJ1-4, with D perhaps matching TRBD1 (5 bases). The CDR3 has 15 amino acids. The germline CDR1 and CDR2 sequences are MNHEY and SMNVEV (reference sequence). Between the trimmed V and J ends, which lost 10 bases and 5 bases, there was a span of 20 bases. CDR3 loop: CATEGLVSWNEKLFF. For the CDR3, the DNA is TGTGCCACCGAGGGACTAGTCAGCTGGAATGAAAAACTGTTTTTT.

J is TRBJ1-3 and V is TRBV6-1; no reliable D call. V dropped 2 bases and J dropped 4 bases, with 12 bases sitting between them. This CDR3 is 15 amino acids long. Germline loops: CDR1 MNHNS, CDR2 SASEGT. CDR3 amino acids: CASSEFAGWGNTIYF. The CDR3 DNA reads TGTGCCAGCAGTGAATTCGCGGGGTGGGGAAACACCATATATTTT.

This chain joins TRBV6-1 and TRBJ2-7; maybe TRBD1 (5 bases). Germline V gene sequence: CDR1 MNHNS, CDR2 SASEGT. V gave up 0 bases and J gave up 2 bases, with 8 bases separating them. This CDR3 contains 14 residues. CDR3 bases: TGTGCCAGCAGTGAAGCGGCCAGGGCCTACGAGCAGTACTTC. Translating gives CASSEAARAYEQYF.

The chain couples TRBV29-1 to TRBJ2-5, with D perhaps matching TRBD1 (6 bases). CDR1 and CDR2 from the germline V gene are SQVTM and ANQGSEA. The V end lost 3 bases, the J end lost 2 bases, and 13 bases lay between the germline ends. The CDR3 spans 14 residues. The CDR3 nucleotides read TGCAGCGTTGAGGGGGCAGGGTGGCAAGAGACCCAGTACTTC. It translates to CSVEGAGWQETQYF.

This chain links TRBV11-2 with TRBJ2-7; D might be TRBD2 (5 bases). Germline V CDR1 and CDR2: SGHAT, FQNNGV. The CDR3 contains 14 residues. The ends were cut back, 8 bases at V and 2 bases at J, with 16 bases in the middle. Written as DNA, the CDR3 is TGTGCCAGCGCGAGACGCGGGCTACCCTACGAGCAGTACTTC. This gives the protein CASARRGLPYEQYF.

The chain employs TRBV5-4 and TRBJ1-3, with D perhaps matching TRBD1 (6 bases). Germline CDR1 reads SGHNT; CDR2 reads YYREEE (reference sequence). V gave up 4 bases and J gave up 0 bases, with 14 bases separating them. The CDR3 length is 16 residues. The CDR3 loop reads CASSPWGTLSGNTIYF. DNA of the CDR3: TGTGCCAGCAGCCCTTGGGGGACACTCTCTGGAAACACCATATATTTT.

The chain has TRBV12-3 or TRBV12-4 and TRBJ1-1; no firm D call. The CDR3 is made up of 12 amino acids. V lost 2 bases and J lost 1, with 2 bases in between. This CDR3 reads CASSLSNTEAFF. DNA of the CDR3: TGTGCCAGCAGTTTATCGAACACTGAAGCTTTCTTT.

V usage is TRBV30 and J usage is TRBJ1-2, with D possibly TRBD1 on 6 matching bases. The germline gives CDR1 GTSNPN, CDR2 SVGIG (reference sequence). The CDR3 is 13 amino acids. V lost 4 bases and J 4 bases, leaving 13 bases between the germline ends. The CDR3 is CAWTEGGFYGYTF. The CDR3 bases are TGTGCCTGGACCGAGGGGGGTTTCTATGGCTACACCTTC.

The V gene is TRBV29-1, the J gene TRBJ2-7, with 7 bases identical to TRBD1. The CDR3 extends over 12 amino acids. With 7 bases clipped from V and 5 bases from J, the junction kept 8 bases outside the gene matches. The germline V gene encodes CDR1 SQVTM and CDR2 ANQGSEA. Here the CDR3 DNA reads TGCAGCGCGACGACAGGGTTCAACGAGCAGTACTTC. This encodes CSATTGFNEQYF.

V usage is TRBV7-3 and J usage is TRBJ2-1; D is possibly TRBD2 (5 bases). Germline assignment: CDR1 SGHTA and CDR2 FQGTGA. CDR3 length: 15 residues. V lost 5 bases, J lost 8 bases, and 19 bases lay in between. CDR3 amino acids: CASSPGTPAGHEQFF. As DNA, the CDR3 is TGTGCCAGCAGCCCTGGCACGCCCGCGGGCCATGAGCAGTTCTTC.

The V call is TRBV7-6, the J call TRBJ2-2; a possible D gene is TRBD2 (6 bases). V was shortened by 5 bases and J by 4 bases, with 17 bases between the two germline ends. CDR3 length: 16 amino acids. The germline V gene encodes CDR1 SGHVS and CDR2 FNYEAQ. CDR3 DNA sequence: TGTGCCAGCAGCCATCGCATGGGGGGAGGCACCGGGGAGCTGTTTTTT. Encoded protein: CASSHRMGGGTGELFF.

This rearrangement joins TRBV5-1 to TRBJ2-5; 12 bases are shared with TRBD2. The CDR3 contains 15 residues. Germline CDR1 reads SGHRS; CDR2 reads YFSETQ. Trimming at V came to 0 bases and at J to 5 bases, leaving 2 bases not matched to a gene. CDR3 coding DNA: TGCGCCAGCAGCTTGGTAGGGACTAGCGGGGAGACCCAGTACTTC. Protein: CASSLVGTSGETQYF. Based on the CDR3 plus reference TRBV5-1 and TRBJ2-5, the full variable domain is KAGVTQTPRYLIKTRGQQVTLSCSPISGHRSVSWYQQTPGQGLQFLFEYFSETQRNKGNFPGRFSGRQFSNSRSEMNVSTLELGDSALYLCASSLVGTSGETQYFGPGTRLLVL.